This T cell receptor beta chain emerged from a study of T cell responses to AZD1222 COVID-19 vaccine. Study observations and caveats: Possibly, clonal diversity was underestimated; donors were largely white British and included more females. Only after the peak T cell response were repertoires sampled. The study found Spike-specific TCR breadth and depth rose after two AZD1222 doses.

TCRdb's copy holds only in-frame clones and misses some; the assay was immunoSEQ multiplex PCR. The data show about 70,000 clones, approximately 91% seen once. On this clone itself: Its target is not known.

Germline V gives CDR1 MNHEY, CDR2 SVGAGI. The CDR3 covers 14 residues. Deletions cut 9 bases from V and 5 bases from J, with 19 bases between. The sequence came from an adult in good health. The chain combines TRBV6-5 with TRBJ1-2; perhaps TRBD1 as D (5 bases). The sequences come from peripheral blood, collected on day 0 of MenACWY control vaccination. As DNA, the CDR3 is TGTGCCAGTTCTCGCCGGGGGTCTTTATATGGCTACACCTTC. It codes for CASSRRGSLYGYTF.